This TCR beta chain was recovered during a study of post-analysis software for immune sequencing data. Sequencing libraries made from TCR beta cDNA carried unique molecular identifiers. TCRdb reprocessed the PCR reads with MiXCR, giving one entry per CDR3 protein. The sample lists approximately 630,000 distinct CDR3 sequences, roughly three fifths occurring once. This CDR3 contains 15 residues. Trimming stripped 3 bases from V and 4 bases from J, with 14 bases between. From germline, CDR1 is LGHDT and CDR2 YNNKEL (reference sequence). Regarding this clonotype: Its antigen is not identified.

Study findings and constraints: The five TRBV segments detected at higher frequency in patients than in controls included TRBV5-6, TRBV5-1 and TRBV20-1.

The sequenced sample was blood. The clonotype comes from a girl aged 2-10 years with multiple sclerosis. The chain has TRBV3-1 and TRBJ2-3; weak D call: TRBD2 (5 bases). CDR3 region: CASSHRIREPDTQYF. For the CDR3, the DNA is TGTGCCAGCAGCCACCGGATTCGGGAACCAGATACGCAGTATTTT.